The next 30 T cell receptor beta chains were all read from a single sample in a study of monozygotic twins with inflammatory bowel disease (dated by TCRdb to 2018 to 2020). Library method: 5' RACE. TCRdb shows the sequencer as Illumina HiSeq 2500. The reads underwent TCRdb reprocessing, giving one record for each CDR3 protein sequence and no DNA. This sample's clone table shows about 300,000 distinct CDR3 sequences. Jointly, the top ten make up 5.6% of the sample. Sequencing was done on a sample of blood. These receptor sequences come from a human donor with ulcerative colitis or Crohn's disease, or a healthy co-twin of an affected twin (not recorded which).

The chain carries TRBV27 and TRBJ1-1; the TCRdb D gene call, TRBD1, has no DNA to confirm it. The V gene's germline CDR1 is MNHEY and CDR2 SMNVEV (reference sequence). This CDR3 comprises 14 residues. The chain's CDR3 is CASSWRGSDTEAFF.

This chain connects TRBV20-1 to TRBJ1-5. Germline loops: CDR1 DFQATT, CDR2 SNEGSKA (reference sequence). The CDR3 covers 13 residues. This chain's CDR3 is CSAPPAGGQPQHF.

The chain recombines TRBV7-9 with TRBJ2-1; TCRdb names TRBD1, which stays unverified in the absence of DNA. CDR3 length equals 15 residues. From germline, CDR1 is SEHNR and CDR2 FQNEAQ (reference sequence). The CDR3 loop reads CASGGREGTYNEQFF.

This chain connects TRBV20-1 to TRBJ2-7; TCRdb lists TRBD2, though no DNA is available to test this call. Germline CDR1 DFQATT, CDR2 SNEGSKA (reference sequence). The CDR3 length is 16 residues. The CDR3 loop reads CSARDPGLAGGYEQYF.

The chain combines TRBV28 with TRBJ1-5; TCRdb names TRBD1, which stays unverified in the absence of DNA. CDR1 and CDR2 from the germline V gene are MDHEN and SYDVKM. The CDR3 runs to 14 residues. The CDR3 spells CASSFQQGNQPQHF.

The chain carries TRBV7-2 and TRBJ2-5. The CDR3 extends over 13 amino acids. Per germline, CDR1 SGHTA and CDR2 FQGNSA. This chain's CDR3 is CASSLIVGETQYF.

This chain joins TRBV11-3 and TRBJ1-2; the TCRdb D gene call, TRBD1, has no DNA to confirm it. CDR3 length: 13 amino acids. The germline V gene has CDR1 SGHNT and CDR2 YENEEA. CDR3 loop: CARGRQFIYGYTF.

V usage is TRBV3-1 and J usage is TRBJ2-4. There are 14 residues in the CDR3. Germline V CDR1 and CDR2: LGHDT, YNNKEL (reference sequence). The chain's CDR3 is CASSLTTAKNIQYF.

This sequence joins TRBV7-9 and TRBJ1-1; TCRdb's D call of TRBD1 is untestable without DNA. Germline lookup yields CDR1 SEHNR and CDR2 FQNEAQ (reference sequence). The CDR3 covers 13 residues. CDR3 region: CASPGFRSAEAFF.

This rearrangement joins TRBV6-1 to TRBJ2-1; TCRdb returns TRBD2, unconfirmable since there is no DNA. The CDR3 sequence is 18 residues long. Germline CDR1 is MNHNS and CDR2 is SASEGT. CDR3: CASSAQPRQREGHIEQFF.

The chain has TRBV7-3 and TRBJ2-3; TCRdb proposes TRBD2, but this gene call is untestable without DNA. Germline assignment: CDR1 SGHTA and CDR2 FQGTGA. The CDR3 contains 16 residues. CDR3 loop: CASSFSTSGFTDTQYF.

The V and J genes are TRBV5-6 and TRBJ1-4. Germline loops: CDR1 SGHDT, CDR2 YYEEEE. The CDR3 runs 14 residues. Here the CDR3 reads CASSLLLGNEKLFF.

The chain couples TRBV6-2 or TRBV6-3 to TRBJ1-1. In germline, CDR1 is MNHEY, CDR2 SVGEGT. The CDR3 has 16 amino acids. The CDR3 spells CASSYTRMGSNTEAFF.

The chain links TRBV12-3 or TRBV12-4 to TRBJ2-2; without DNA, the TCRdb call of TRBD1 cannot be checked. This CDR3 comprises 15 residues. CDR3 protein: CASSLFQGATGELFF.

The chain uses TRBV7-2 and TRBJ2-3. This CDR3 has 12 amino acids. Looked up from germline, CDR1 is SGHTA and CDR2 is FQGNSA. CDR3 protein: CASSGVKDTQYF.

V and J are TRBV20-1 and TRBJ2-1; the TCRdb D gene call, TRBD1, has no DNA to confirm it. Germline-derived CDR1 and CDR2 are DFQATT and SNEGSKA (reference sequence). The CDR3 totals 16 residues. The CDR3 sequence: CSARDAGTGSYNEQFF.

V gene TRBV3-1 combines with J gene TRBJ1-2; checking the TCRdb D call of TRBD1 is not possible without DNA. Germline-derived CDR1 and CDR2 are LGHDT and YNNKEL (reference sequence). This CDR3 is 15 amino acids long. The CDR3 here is CASSTGTLANYGYTF. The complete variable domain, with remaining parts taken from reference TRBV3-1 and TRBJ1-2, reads DTAVSQTPKYLVTQMGNDKSIKCEQNLGHDTMYWYKQDSKKFLKIMFSYNNKELIINETVPNRFSPKSPDKAHLNLHINSLELGDSAVYFCASSTGTLANYGYTFGSGTRLTVV.

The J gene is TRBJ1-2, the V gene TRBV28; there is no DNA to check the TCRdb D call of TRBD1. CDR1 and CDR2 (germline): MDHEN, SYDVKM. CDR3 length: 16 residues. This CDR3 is CASSLEETGTRRGYTF.

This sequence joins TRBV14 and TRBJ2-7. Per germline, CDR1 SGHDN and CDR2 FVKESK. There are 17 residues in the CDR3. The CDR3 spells CASSHLNVLTPTYEQYF.

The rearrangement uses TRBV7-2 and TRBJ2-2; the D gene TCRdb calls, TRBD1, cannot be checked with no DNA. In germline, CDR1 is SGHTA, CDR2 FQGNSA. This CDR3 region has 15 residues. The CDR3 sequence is CASSLLMGEAGELFF.

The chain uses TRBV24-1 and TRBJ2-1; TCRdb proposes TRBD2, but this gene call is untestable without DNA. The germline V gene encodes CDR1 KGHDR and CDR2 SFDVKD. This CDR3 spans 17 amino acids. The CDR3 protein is CATSDALPGRPYNEQFF.

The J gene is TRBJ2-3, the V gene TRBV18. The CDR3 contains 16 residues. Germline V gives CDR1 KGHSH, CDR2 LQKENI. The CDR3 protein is CASSPSNWKSTDTQYF.

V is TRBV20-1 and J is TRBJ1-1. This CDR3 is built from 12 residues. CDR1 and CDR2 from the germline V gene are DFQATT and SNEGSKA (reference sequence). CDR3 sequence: CSVAGMNTEAFF.

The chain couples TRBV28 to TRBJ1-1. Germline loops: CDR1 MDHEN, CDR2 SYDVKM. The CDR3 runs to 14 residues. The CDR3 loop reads CASNLHVVGAEAFF. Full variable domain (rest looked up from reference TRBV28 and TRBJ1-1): DVKVTQSSRYLVKRTGEKVFLECVQDMDHENMFWYRQDPGLGLRLIYFSYDVKMKEKGDIPEGYSVSREKKERFSLILESASTNQTSMYLCASNLHVVGAEAFFGQGTRLTVV.

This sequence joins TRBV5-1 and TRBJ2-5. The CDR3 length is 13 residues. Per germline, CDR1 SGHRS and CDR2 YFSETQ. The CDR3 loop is CASRRVGRETQYF.

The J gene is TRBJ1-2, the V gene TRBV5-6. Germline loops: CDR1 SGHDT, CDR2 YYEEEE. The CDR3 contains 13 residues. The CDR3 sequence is CASSLEFLNGYTF.

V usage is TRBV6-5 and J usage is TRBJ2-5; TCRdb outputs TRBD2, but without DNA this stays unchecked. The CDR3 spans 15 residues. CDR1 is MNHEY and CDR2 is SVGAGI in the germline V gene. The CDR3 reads CASSSQRGLFETQYF.

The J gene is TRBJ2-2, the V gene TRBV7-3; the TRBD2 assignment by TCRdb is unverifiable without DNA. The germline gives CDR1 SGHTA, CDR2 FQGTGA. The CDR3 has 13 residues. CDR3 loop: CASGGRNTGELFF.

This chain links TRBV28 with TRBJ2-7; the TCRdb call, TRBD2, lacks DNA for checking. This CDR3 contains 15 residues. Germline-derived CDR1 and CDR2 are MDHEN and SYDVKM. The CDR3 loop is CASSSLPSRHYEQYF.

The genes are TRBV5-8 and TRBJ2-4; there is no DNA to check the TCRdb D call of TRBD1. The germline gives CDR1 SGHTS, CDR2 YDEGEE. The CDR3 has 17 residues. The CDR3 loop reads CASSTRDGILAKNIQYF. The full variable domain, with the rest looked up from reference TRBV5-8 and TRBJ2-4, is EAGVTQSPTHLIKTRGQQATLRCSPISGHTSVYWYQQALGLGLQFLLWYDEGEERNRGNFPPRFSGRQFPNYSSELNVNALELEDSALYLCASSTRDGILAKNIQYFGAGTRLSVL.